The subject of this entry is one T cell receptor beta chain. Its cognate antigen is unknown. The data were obtained in a study of cytomegalovirus exposure and HLA in healthy donors. Findings of the study overall: Among TCR sequences, most were rare, though some public TCRs appeared in many donors. In a later analysis, most CMV-associated TCR beta chains appeared HLA-restricted.

The PCR contained 60 Vbeta and 13 Jbeta primers. Only in-frame clones appear in the TCRdb table, and some are missing; sequencing was by immunoSEQ multiplex PCR. The profile shows 150,000 or so clones, 70% to 80% of them singletons. V was cut by 5 bases and J by 5 bases, with 12 bases left in between. CDR1 and CDR2 from the germline V gene are SGHNT and YENEEA. The CDR3 loop spans 13 amino acids. The specimen sequenced was PBMCs. This receptor was obtained from a man younger than 45 in good health and CMV-seropositive. This sequence joins TRBV11-3 and TRBJ2-5; D is uncertain. The CDR3 loop is CASSPTSSETQYF. The CDR3 nucleotides are TGTGCCAGCAGCCCAACTTCTTCGGAGACCCAGTACTTC.